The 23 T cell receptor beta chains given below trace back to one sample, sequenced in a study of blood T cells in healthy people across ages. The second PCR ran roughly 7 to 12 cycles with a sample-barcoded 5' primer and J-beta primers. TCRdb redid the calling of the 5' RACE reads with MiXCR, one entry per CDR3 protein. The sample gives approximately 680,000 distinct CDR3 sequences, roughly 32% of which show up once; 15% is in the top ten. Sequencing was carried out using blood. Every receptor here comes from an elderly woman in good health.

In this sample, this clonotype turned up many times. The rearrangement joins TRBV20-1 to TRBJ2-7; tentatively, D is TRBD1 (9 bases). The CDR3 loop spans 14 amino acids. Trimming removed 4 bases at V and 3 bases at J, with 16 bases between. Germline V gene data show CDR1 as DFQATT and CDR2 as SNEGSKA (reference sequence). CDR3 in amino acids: CSANSGTGNYEQYF. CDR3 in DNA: TGCAGTGCTAATAGCGGGACAGGGAACTACGAGCAGTACTTC.

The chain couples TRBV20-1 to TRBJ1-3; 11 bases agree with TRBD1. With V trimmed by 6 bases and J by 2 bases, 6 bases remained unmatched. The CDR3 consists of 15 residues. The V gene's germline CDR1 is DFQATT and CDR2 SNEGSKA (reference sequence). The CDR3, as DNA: TGCAGTGCAGCGGGACAGGGGGTCACTGGAAACACCATATATTTT. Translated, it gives CSAAGQGVTGNTIYF.

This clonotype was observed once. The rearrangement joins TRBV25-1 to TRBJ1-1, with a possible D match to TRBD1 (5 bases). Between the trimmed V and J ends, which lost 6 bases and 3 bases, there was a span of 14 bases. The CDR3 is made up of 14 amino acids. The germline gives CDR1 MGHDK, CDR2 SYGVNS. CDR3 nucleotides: TGTGCCAGCAGGAATACAGGAGTACACACTGAAGCTTTCTTT. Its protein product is CASRNTGVHTEAFF.

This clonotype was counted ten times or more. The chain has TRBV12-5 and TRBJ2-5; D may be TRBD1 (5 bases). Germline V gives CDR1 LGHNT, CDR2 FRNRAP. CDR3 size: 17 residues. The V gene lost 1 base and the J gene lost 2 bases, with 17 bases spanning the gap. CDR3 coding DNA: TGTGCTAGTGGTTTGGGAAGGGGAACAGTCGATCAAGAGACCCAGTACTTC. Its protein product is CASGLGRGTVDQETQYF. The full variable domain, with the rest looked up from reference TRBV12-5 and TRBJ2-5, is DARVTQTPRHKVTEMGQEVTMRCQPILGHNTVFWYRQTMMQGLELLAYFRNRAPLDDSGMPKDRFSAEMPDATLATLKIQPSEPRDSAVYFCASGLGRGTVDQETQYFGPGTRLLVL.

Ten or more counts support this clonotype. The CDR3: CASSSLGEGARAGQETQYF. The CDR3 region has the DNA TGTGCCAGCAGTTCACTAGGCGAGGGGGCGCGGGCGGGGCAAGAGACCCAGTACTTC. This sequence joins TRBV28 and TRBJ2-5; D perhaps matches TRBD1 (7 bases). Germline-derived CDR1 and CDR2 are MDHEN and SYDVKM. CDR3 length equals 19 residues. Between the trimmed V and J ends, which lost 4 bases and 2 bases, there was a span of 26 bases.

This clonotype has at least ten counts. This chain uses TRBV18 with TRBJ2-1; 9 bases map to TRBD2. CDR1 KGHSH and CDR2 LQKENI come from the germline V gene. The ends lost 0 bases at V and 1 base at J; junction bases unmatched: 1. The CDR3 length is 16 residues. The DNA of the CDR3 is TGTGCCAGCTCACCACCGCGGGGGGGATCCTACAATGAGCAGTTCTTC. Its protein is CASSPPRGGSYNEQFF. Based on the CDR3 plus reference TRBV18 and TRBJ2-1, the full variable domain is NAGVMQNPRHLVRRRGQEARLRCSPMKGHSHVYWYRQLPEEGLKFMVYLQKENIIDESGMPKERFSAEFPKEGPSILRIQQVVRGDSAAYFCASSPPRGGSYNEQFFGPGTRLTVL.

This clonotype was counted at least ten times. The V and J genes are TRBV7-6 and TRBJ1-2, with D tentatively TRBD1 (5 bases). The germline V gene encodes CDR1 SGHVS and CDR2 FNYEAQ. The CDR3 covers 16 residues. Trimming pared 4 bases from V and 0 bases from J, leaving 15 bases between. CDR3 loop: CASSSPQTESNYGYTF. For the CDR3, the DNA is TGTGCCAGCAGCTCCCCTCAGACAGAGTCTAACTATGGCTACACCTTC. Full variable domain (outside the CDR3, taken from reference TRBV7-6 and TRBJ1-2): GAGVSQSPRYKVTKRGQDVALRCDPISGHVSLYWYRQALGQGPEFLTYFNYEAQQDKSGLPNDRFSAERPEGSISTLTIQRTEQRDSAMYRCASSSPQTESNYGYTFGSGTRLTVV.

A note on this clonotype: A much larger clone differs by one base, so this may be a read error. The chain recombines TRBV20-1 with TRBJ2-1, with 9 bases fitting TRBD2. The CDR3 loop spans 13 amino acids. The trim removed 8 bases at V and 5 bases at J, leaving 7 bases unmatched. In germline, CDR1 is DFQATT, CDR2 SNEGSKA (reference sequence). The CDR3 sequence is CSRSGGPDNEQFF. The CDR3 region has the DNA TGCAGTCGTAGCGGGGGTCCGGACAATGAGCAGTTCTTC.

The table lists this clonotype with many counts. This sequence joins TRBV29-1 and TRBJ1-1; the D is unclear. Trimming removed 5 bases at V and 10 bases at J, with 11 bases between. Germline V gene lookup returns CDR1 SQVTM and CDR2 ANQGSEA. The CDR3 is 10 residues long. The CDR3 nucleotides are TGCAGCGTTCGGTCGTACGGAGCTTTCTTT. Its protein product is CSVRSYGAFF.

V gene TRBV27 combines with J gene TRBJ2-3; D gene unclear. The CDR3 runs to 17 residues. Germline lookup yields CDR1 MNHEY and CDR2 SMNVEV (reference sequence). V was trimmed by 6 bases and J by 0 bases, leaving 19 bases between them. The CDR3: CASSPASQFPSTDTQYF. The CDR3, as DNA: TGTGCCAGCAGCCCGGCATCACAGTTCCCTAGCACAGATACGCAGTATTTT.

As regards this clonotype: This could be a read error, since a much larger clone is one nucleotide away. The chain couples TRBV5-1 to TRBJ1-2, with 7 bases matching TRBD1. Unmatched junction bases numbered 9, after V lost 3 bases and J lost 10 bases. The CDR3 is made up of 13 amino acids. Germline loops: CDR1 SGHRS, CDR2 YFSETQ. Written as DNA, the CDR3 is TGCGCCAGCAGCTCGGGAGGAGGGGGCGACTACACCTTC. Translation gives CASSSGGGGDYTF.

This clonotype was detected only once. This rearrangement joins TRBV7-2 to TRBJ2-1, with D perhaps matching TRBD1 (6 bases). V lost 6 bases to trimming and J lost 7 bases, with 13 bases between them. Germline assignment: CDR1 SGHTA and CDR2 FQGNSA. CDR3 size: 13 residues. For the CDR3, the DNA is TGTGCCAGCAGATCGGACAGTAGTAATGAGCAGTTCTTC. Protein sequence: CASRSDSSNEQFF.

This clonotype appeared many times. In DNA, the CDR3 is TGTGCCAGCAGCTTAGGTGCCGATGGCTACACCTTC. Protein product: CASSLGADGYTF. The chain couples TRBV13 to TRBJ1-2; D call uncertain. Deletions cut 0 bases from V and 6 bases from J, with 5 bases between. Germline V gene data show CDR1 as PRHDT and CDR2 as FYEKMQ (reference sequence). The CDR3 consists of 12 residues. The full variable domain, rest sourced from reference TRBV13 and TRBJ1-2, is AAGVIQSPRHLIKEKRETATLKCYPIPRHDTVYWYQQGPGQDPQFLISFYEKMQSDKGSIPDRFSAQQFSDYHSELNMSSLELGDSALYFCASSLGADGYTFGSGTRLTVV.

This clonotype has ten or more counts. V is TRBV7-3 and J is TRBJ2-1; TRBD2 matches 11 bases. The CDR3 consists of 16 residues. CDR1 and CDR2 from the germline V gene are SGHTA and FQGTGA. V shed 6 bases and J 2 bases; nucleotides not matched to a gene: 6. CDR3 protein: CASSPSGGKAYNEQFF. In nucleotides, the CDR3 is TGTGCCAGCAGTCCTAGCGGGGGGAAAGCCTACAATGAGCAGTTCTTC. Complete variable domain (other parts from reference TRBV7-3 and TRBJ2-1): GAGVSQTPSNKVTEKGKYVELRCDPISGHTALYWYRQSLGQGPEFLIYFQGTGAADDSGLPNDRFFAVRPEGSVSTLKIQRTERGDSAVYLCASSPSGGKAYNEQFFGPGTRLTVL.

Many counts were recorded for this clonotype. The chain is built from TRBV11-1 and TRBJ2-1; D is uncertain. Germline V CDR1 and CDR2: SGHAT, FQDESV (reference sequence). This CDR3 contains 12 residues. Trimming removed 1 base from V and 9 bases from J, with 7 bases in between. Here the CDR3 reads CASSLVSPEQFF. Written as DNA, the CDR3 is TGTGCCAGCAGCTTAGTAAGCCCTGAGCAGTTCTTC.

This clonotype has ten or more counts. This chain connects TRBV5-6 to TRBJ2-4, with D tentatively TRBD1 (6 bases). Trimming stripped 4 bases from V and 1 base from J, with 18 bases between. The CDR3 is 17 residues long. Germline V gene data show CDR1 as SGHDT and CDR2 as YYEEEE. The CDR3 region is CASSPGRQVRAKNIQYF. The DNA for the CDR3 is TGTGCCAGCAGCCCCGGTCGACAGGTCAGGGCCAAAAACATTCAGTACTTC. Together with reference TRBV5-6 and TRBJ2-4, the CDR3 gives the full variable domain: DAGVTQSPTHLIKTRGQQVTLRCSPKSGHDTVSWYQQALGQGPQFIFQYYEEEERQRGNFPDRFSGHQFPNYSSELNVNALLLGDSALYLCASSPGRQVRAKNIQYFGAGTRLSVL.

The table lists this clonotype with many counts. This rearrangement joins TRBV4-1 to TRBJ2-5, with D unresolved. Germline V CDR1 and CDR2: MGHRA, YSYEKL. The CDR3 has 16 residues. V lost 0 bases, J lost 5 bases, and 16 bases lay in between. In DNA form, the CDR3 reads TGCGCCAGCAGCCAAGATTACCCCCCCGGGCTGGAGACCCAGTACTTC. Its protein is CASSQDYPPGLETQYF.

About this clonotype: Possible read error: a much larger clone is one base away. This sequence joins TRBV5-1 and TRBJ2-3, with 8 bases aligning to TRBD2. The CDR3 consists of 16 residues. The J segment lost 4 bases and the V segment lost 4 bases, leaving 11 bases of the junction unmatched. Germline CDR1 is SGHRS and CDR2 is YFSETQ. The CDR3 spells CASSQQGSGGSDTQYF. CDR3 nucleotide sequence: TGCGCCAGCAGCCAACAGGGATCGGGAGGGTCAGATACGCAGTATTTT.

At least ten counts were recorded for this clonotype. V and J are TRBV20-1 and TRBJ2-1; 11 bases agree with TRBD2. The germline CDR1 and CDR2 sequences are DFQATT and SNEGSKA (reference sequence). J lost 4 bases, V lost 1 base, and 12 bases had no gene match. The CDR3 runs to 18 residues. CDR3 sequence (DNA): TGCAGTGCTAGAGGACTAGCGGGGAGATCCCCTCAATACAATGAGCAGTTCTTC. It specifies CSARGLAGRSPQYNEQFF.

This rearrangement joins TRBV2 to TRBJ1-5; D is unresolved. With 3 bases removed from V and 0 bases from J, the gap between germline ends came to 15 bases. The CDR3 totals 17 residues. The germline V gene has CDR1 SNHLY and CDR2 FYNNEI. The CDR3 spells CASSDAGRSISNQPQHF. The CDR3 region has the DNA TGTGCCAGCAGTGACGCGGGCAGGAGCATTAGCAATCAGCCCCAGCATTTT.

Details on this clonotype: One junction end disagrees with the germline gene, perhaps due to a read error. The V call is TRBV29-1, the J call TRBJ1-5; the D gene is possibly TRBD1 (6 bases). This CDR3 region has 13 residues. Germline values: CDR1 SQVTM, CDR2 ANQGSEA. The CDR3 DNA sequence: TGCAGCGTTCGGGACACTAGCGATCAGCCCCAGCATTTT. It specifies CSVRDTSDQPQHF.

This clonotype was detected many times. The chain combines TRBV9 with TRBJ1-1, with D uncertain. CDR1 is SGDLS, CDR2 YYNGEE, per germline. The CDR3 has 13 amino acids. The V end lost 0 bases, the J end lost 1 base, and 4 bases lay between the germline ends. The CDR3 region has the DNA TGTGCCAGCAGCGTAGAGTCGAACACTGAAGCTTTCTTT. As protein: CASSVESNTEAFF.

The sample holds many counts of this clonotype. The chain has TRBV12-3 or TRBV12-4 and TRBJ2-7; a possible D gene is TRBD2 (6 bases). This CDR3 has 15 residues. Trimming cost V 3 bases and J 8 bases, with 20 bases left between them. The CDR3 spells CASSLGSGGLGQQYF. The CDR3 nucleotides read TGTGCCAGCAGTTTGGGTTCCGGGGGTCTCGGGCAGCAGTACTTC.